This T cell receptor beta chain was identified during a study of T cells in Graves' hyperthyroidism and ophthalmopathy. CDR3 length: 17 amino acids. V lost 0 bases and J 7 bases, leaving 19 bases between the germline ends. Germline V gene lookup returns CDR1 SGHAT and CDR2 FQNNGV. The study, taken as a whole, reports: Classification by a 13 V-J model distinguished ophthalmopathy from stable hyperthyroidism. Blood also contained most expanded thyroid clonotypes above 0.001.

Those patients with uncontrolled infection, other autoimmune disease, pregnancy or lactation were excluded. Clinicians diagnosed patients from clinical symptoms, serum thyroxine and TRAb, thyroid ultrasound and orbital computed tomography. Concerning this clonotype: The target antigen is unknown.

Researchers amplified the TCR beta CDR3 regions from RNA transcripts. A first-round RT-PCR of the TCR CDR3 used the HTBI primer set. TCRdb fed the multiplex PCR reads into MiXCR, producing one record per CDR3 protein. The sample lists 650,000 to 800,000 distinct CDR3 sequences, just under 45% occurring once. Sample: peripheral blood or thyroid tissue (not recorded which). The V call is TRBV11-2, the J call TRBJ1-5, with D tentatively TRBD1 (5 bases). This receptor was identified in an adult man with Graves' disease, either hyperthyroidism or ophthalmopathy (not recorded which). CDR3 sequence reads: CASSLDPRLGWDQPQHF. The CDR3 DNA reads as TGTGCCAGCAGCTTAGATCCCCGGTTAGGGTGGGACCAGCCCCAGCATTTT.